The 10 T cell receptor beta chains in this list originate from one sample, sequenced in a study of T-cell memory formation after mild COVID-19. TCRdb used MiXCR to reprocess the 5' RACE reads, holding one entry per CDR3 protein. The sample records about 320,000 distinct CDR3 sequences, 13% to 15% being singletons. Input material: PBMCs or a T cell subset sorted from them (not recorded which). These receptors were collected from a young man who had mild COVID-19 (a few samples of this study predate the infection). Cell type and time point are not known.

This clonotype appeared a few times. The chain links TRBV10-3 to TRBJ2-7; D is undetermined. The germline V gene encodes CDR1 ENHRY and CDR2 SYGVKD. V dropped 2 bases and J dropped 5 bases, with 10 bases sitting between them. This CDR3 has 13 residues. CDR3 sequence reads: CAISEGLWDEQYF. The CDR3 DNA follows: TGTGCCATCAGTGAGGGGCTCTGGGACGAGCAGTACTTC.

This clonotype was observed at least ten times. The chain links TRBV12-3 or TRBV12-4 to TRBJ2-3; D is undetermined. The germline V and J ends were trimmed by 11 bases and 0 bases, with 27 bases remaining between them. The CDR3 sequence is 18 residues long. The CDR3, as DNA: TGTGCCTCCGCCCCCCGACCCGAGCGCACTACTAGCACAGATACGCAGTATTTT. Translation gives CASAPRPERTTSTDTQYF.

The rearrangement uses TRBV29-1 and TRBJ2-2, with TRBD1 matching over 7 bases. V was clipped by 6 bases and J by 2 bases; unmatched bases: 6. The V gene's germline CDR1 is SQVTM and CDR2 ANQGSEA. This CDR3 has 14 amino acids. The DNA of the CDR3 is TGCAGCGTCGCCGGGACAGAAAACACCGGGGAGCTGTTTTTT. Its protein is CSVAGTENTGELFF.

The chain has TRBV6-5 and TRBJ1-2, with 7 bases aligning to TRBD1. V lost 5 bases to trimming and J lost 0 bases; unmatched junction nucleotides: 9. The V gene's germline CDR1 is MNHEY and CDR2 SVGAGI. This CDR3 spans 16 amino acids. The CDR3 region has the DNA TGTGCCAGCAGTAAAAGGGACAGACAACCTAACTATGGCTACACCTTC. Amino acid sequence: CASSKRDRQPNYGYTF.

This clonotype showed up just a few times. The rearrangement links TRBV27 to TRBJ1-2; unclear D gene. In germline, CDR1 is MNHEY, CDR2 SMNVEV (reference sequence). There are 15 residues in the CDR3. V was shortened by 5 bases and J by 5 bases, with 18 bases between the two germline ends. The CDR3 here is CASSPVARRVYGYTF. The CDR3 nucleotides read TGTGCCAGCAGTCCCGTAGCGAGGAGGGTTTATGGCTACACCTTC.

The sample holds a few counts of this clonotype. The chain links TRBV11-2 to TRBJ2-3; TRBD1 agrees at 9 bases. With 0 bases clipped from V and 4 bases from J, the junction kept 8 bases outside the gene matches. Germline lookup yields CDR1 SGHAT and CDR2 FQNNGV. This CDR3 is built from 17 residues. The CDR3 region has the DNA TGTGCCAGCAGCTTAGATTGGGGGACAGGGTTCGCAGATACGCAGTATTTT. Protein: CASSLDWGTGFADTQYF. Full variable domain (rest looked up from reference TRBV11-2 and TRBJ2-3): EAGVAQSPRYKIIEKRQSVAFWCNPISGHATLYWYQQILGQGPKLLIQFQNNGVVDDSQLPKDRFSAERLKGVDSTLKIQPAKLEDSAVYLCASSLDWGTGFADTQYFGPGTRLTVL.

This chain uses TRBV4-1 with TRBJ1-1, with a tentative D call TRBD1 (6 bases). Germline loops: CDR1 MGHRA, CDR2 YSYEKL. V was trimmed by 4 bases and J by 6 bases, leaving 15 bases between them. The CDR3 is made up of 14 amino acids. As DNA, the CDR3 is TGCGCCAGCAGCCCCGGCGGGGGGCCAGCTGAAGCTTTCTTT. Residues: CASSPGGGPAEAFF.

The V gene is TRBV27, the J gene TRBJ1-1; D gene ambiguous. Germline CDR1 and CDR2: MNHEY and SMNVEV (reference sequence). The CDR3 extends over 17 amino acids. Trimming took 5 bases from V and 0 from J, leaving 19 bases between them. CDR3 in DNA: TGTGCCAGCAGTCCCACAGCTGCCCCGGTGATGAACACTGAAGCTTTCTTT. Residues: CASSPTAAPVMNTEAFF.

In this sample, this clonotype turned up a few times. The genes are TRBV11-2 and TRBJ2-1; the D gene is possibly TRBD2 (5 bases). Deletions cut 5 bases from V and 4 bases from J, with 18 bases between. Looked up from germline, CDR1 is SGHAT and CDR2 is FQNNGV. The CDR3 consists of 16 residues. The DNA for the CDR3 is TGTGCCAGCAGCAACCGGGGTGAAGATTGGTACAATGAGCAGTTCTTC. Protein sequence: CASSNRGEDWYNEQFF. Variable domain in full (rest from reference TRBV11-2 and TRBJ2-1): EAGVAQSPRYKIIEKRQSVAFWCNPISGHATLYWYQQILGQGPKLLIQFQNNGVVDDSQLPKDRFSAERLKGVDSTLKIQPAKLEDSAVYLCASSNRGEDWYNEQFFGPGTRLTVL.

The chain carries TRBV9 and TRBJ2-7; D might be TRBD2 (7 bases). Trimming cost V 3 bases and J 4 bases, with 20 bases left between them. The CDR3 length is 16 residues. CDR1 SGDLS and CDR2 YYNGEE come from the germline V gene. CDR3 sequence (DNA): TGTGCCAGCAGCGCGCCGAAGGAGGGGGGAGGGTACGAGCAGTACTTC. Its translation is CASSAPKEGGGYEQYF.